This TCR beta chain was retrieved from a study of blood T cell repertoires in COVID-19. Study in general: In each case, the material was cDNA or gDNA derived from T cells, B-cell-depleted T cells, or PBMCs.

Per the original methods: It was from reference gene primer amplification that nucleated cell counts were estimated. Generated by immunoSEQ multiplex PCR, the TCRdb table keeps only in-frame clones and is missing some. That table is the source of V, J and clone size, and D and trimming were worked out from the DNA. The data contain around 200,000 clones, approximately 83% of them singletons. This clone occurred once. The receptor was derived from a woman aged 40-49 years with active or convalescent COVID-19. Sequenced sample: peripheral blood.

CDR3 region: CASSPPKSPLGNQPQHF. The CDR3 bases are TGTGCCAGCTCACCACCCAAGTCGCCGCTAGGCAATCAGCCCCAGCATTTT. The chain employs TRBV18 and TRBJ1-5; D is unclear. Germline CDR1 and CDR2: KGHSH and LQKENI. The CDR3 loop spans 17 amino acids. Deletions cut 0 bases from V and 2 bases from J, with 14 bases between.